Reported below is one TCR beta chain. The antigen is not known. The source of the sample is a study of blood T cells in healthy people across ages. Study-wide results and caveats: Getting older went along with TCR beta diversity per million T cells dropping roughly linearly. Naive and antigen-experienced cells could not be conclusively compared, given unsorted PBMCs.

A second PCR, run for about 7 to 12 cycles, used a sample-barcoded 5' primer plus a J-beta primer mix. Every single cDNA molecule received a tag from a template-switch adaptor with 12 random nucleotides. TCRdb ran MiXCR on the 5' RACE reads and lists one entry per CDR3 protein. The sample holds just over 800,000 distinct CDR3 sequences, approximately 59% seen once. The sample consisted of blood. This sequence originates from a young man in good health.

The CDR3 is CASSVWDRYYEQYF. The DNA of the CDR3 is TGTGCCAGCAGCGTCTGGGACAGATACTACGAGCAGTACTTC. V usage is TRBV11-2 and J usage is TRBJ2-7, with 7 bases lining up with TRBD1. The V and J ends lost 5 bases and 3 bases, in that order; junction bases with no gene match: 7. CDR1 SGHAT and CDR2 FQNNGV come from the germline V gene. The CDR3 sequence is 14 residues long.